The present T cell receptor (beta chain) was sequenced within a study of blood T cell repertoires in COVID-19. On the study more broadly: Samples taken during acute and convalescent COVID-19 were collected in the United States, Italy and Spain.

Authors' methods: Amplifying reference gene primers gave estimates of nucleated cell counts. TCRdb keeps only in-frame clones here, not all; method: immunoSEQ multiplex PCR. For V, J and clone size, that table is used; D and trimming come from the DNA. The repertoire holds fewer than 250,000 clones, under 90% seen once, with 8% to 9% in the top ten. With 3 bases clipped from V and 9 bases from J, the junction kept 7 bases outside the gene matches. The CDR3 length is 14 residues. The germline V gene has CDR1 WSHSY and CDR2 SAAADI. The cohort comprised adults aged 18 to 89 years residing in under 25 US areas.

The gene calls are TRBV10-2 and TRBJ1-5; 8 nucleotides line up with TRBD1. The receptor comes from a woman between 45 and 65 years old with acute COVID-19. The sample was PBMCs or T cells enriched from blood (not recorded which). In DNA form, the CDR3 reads TGCGCCAGCAGTGACCAGGGGGCAGGATGGCCCCAGCATTTT. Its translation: CASSDQGAGWPQHF.